Listed here are 29 T cell receptor beta chains from one sample, sequenced in a study of CD8 T cells in Susac syndrome. The RNA, about 0.5 to 1 ug, was put through reverse transcription using random hexamers. Each CDR3 protein gets one entry after TCRdb re-called the immunoSEQ multiplex PCR reads with MiXCR. The sample holds about 130,000 distinct CDR3 sequences; more than 85% are singletons and the top ten take over 0.15%. Input material: CD8+ T cells from PBMCs. These receptors were obtained from a human donor with Susac syndrome.

The rearrangement joins TRBV25-1 to TRBJ1-1; 9 bases fit TRBD1. The CDR3 has 16 amino acids. V shed 0 bases, J shed 3 bases, and the junction held 5 bases outside the gene matches. Germline-derived CDR1 and CDR2 are MGHDK and SYGVNS. CDR3 nucleotides: TGTGCCAGCAGTGAATATCGGGGACAGGGACACACTGAAGCTTTCTTT. This sequence encodes CASSEYRGQGHTEAFF.

The V and J genes are TRBV28 and TRBJ2-1; no firm D call. In germline, CDR1 is MDHEN, CDR2 SYDVKM. The CDR3 extends over 14 amino acids. V gave up 3 bases and J gave up 1 base, with 7 bases separating them. CDR3 residues: CASSLVGSYNEQFF. The CDR3 region has the DNA TGTGCCAGCAGTTTGGTGGGGTCCTACAATGAGCAGTTCTTC.

V is TRBV6-5 and J is TRBJ2-6; the match to TRBD2 covers 7 bases. Germline V CDR1 and CDR2: MNHEY, SVGAGI. The CDR3 loop spans 16 amino acids. The trim removed 2 bases at V and 0 bases at J, leaving 1 base unmatched. The CDR3 is CASSYGEGSGANVLTF. The CDR3 DNA reads TGTGCCAGCAGTTACGGGGAGGGCTCTGGGGCCAACGTCCTGACTTTC.

V and J are TRBV12-3 or TRBV12-4 and TRBJ2-7; 9 nucleotides agree with TRBD2. The CDR3 is 14 amino acids. The V segment lost 5 bases and the J segment 9 bases; nucleotides outside the gene matches: 11. CDR3: CASSPTAGGNGQYF. DNA for the CDR3: TGTGCCAGCAGTCCCACTGCGGGAGGGAACGGGCAGTACTTC.

The V gene is TRBV28, the J gene TRBJ2-2; D gene unclear. Deletions cut 3 bases from V and 1 base from J, with 3 bases between. This CDR3 has 13 residues. Germline V gene sequence: CDR1 MDHEN, CDR2 SYDVKM. CDR3 loop: CASSFGNTGELFF. In DNA, the CDR3 is TGTGCCAGCAGTTTTGGGAACACCGGGGAGCTGTTTTTT.

The V and J genes are TRBV27 and TRBJ2-7; D ambiguous. V dropped 10 bases and J dropped 2 bases, with 9 bases sitting between them. CDR1 and CDR2 from the germline V gene are MNHEY and SMNVEV (reference sequence). This CDR3 is 11 amino acids long. The CDR3 protein is CATWGTYEQYF. The CDR3 region has the DNA TGTGCCACTTGGGGTACCTACGAGCAGTACTTC.

J is TRBJ2-1 and V is TRBV4-1; D unclear. V was clipped by 0 bases and J by 8 bases, with 11 bases between them. The V gene's germline CDR1 is MGHRA and CDR2 YSYEKL. There are 14 residues in the CDR3. In DNA form, the CDR3 reads TGCGCCAGCAGCCAAGAAGTCTCCGGCGATGAGCAGTTCTTC. This gives the protein CASSQEVSGDEQFF.

The rearrangement uses TRBV12-3 or TRBV12-4 and TRBJ2-1; TRBD1 aligns across 8 bases. The CDR3 runs to 14 residues. Trimming removed 5 bases from V and 5 bases from J; junction bases left unmatched: 5. The CDR3 here is CASSDGDRNNEQFF. DNA for the CDR3: TGTGCCAGCAGTGACGGGGACAGGAACAATGAGCAGTTCTTC.

In nucleotides, the CDR3 is TGTGCCAGCAGTCCCCTCCGACAGGACCTTCAAGCTTTCTTT. It specifies CASSPLRQDLQAFF. The V gene is TRBV28, the J gene TRBJ1-1; TRBD1 is a possible D gene (6 bases). The CDR3 extends over 14 amino acids. Trimming took 5 bases from V and 9 from J, leaving 19 bases between them. Per the germline V gene, CDR1 is MDHEN and CDR2 is SYDVKM.

This chain connects TRBV15 to TRBJ2-3; 12 nucleotides line up with TRBD2. This CDR3 contains 19 residues. The ends lost 3 bases at V and 3 bases at J; junction bases unmatched: 13. CDR1 LNHNV and CDR2 YYDKDF come from the germline V gene (reference sequence). In DNA form, the CDR3 reads TGTGCCACCAGCAGGGACCCCCGACTAGCGGGAGTGGGAACAGATACGCAGTATTTT. As protein: CATSRDPRLAGVGTDTQYF.

The chain has TRBV27 and TRBJ2-5; maybe TRBD2 (5 bases). Germline V gene data show CDR1 as MNHEY and CDR2 as SMNVEV (reference sequence). The CDR3 totals 14 residues. Trimming left V 2 bases short and J 0 bases short, with 7 bases between. The CDR3 is CASSLTGNQETQYF. In DNA, the CDR3 is TGTGCCAGCAGTTTAACGGGGAACCAAGAGACCCAGTACTTC.

The chain is built from TRBV20-1 and TRBJ2-7, with 7 bases lining up with TRBD1. The CDR3 is 14 amino acids. CDR1 DFQATT and CDR2 SNEGSKA come from the germline V gene (reference sequence). The V and J ends lost 4 bases and 6 bases, in that order; junction bases with no gene match: 12. The CDR3 bases are TGCAGTGCTAACAGGGGTACTTTGTTTGGCGAGCAGTACTTC. The encoded protein is CSANRGTLFGEQYF.

The chain combines TRBV29-1 with TRBJ2-1; tentative D call: TRBD1 (6 bases). The length of the CDR3 is 18 residues. V lost 0 bases and J lost 4, with 22 bases in between. The germline V gene has CDR1 SQVTM and CDR2 ANQGSEA. The CDR3: CSVEDSPADSDFYNEQFF. The CDR3 region has the DNA TGCAGCGTTGAAGATAGCCCCGCGGACAGCGACTTTTACAATGAGCAGTTCTTC.

This rearrangement joins TRBV7-8 to TRBJ1-1; TRBD1 might be the D (5 bases). Between the trimmed V and J ends, which lost 6 bases and 7 bases, there was a span of 12 bases. There are 12 residues in the CDR3. CDR1 and CDR2 from the germline V gene are SGHVS and FQNEAQ. The chain's CDR3 is CASRDSTVEAFF. The CDR3 coding sequence is TGTGCCAGCAGGGACTCGACAGTTGAAGCTTTCTTT.

This chain uses TRBV29-1 with TRBJ1-1; D is uncertain. V was trimmed by 6 bases and J by 1 base, leaving 15 bases between them. CDR3 length equals 14 residues. The germline V gene has CDR1 SQVTM and CDR2 ANQGSEA. The CDR3 region is CSVQGLSGNTEAFF. The CDR3 region has the DNA TGCAGCGTCCAAGGACTTTCTGGGAACACTGAAGCTTTCTTT.

This clonotype showed up just once. This chain connects TRBV20-1 to TRBJ1-1, with TRBD1 matching over 9 bases. The CDR3 has 15 amino acids. J was trimmed by 0 bases and V by 0 bases; bases with no gene match: 2. The germline gives CDR1 DFQATT, CDR2 SNEGSKA (reference sequence). CDR3: CSARETGGLNTEAFF. As DNA, the CDR3 is TGCAGTGCTAGAGAGACAGGGGGACTGAACACTGAAGCTTTCTTT.

The J gene is TRBJ1-2, the V gene TRBV7-8; 8 bases align to TRBD1. Germline values: CDR1 SGHVS, CDR2 FQNEAQ. The CDR3 is 13 residues long. V shed 8 bases and J 3 bases; nucleotides not matched to a gene: 5. CDR3 region: CASCDRGDYGYTF. CDR3 coding DNA: TGTGCCAGCTGTGACAGGGGAGACTATGGCTACACCTTC.

V usage is TRBV15 and J usage is TRBJ1-2, with a weak D call TRBD1 (5 bases). V lost 6 bases, J lost 2 bases, and 22 bases lay in between. This CDR3 has 17 residues. From germline, CDR1 is LNHNV and CDR2 YYDKDF (reference sequence). In DNA, the CDR3 is TGTGCCACCAGTACCGCCCTTACAGGCGAAGGGAACTATGGCTACACCTTC. It translates to CATSTALTGEGNYGYTF.

This clonotype was seen only once. This chain uses TRBV27 with TRBJ2-3; D could derive from TRBD1 or TRBD2 (5 bases each). The CDR3 totals 15 residues. Trimming cost V 8 bases and J 3 bases, with 18 bases left between them. CDR1 and CDR2 (germline): MNHEY, SMNVEV (reference sequence). The CDR3 is CASQPDGWGTDTQYF. The CDR3 DNA sequence: TGTGCCAGCCAACCTGACGGTTGGGGGACAGATACGCAGTATTTT.

DNA of the CDR3: TGTGCCAGCAGTTACGCTAGCGGGAACTACGAGCAGTACTTC. Translating it yields CASSYASGNYEQYF. The genes are TRBV6-5 and TRBJ2-7, with 9 bases matching TRBD2. After removal of 2 bases from V and 3 bases from J, the junction contained 2 bases not matched to a gene. This CDR3 has 14 amino acids. Germline V lookup: CDR1 MNHEY, CDR2 SVGAGI.

The chain couples TRBV28 to TRBJ2-7; 7 bases align to TRBD2. The CDR3 covers 14 residues. Trimming took 6 bases from V and 4 from J; bases not matched to a gene: 9. Germline CDR1 reads MDHEN; CDR2 reads SYDVKM. In nucleotides, the CDR3 is TGTGCCAGCAGGTCGAGGCGGGGACTATACGAGCAGTACTTC. It is translated as CASRSRRGLYEQYF.

This rearrangement joins TRBV7-8 to TRBJ2-7; the D is unclear. The CDR3 is made up of 12 amino acids. Germline V gene sequence: CDR1 SGHVS, CDR2 FQNEAQ. V lost 5 bases, J lost 5 bases, and 10 bases lay in between. The CDR3 sequence: CASSHMADEQYF. As DNA, the CDR3 is TGTGCCAGCAGCCACATGGCGGACGAGCAGTACTTC.

The chain is built from TRBV12-3 or TRBV12-4 and TRBJ1-2; 8 bases are shared with TRBD1. The V and J ends lost 6 bases and 8 bases, in that order; junction bases with no gene match: 8. The length of the CDR3 is 13 residues. Here the CDR3 DNA reads TGTGCCAGCAGCTGGCAGGGGGCGATGGGCTACACCTTC. This codes for CASSWQGAMGYTF.

The chain carries TRBV27 and TRBJ1-2; tentatively, D is TRBD1 (6 bases). Germline V gene data show CDR1 as MNHEY and CDR2 as SMNVEV (reference sequence). The CDR3 contains 13 residues. The ends were cut back, 8 bases at V and 3 bases at J, with 13 bases in the middle. The CDR3 DNA sequence: TGTGCCAGCCGAAAAGGACAGCACTATGGCTACACCTTC. Protein: CASRKGQHYGYTF.

The chain is built from TRBV28 and TRBJ2-1, with a tentative D call TRBD1 (5 bases). This CDR3 contains 17 residues. Between the trimmed V and J ends, which lost 1 base and 1 base, there was a span of 14 bases. Per the germline V gene, CDR1 is MDHEN and CDR2 is SYDVKM. The chain's CDR3 is CASSLSTAEASYNEQFF. The CDR3 region has the DNA TGTGCCAGCAGTTTATCGACAGCAGAGGCTTCCTACAATGAGCAGTTCTTC.

The rearrangement uses TRBV27 and TRBJ1-2; 10 nucleotides match TRBD1. The ends lost 6 bases at V and 4 bases at J; junction bases unmatched: 8. CDR1 is MNHEY, CDR2 SMNVEV, per germline (reference sequence). The CDR3 extends over 15 amino acids. The CDR3 is CASSLGTGDGYGYTF. The CDR3 bases are TGTGCCAGCAGCCTCGGGACAGGGGATGGCTATGGCTACACCTTC.

This clonotype appeared once. V gene TRBV28 combines with J gene TRBJ2-7; 8 bases agree with TRBD1. The germline V gene encodes CDR1 MDHEN and CDR2 SYDVKM. This CDR3 is built from 18 residues. V trimming: 3 bases; J trimming: 0 bases; junction bases outside the gene matches: 13. Written as DNA, the CDR3 is TGTGCCAGCAGTTTCCGCCGACAGGGGATTCTCAGCTCCTACGAGCAGTACTTC. This encodes CASSFRRQGILSSYEQYF.

The V gene is TRBV4-1, the J gene TRBJ2-2; TRBD2 is a possible D gene (5 bases). CDR3 length: 14 residues. Trimming cost V 2 bases and J 3 bases, with 7 bases left between them. CDR1 MGHRA and CDR2 YSYEKL come from the germline V gene. Written as DNA, the CDR3 is TGCGCCAGCAGCCAATCGGACTACACCGGGGAGCTGTTTTTT. Protein: CASSQSDYTGELFF.

This clonotype was observed once. This rearrangement joins TRBV11-2 to TRBJ2-7; D not resolved. This CDR3 spans 10 amino acids. Germline V lookup: CDR1 SGHAT, CDR2 FQNNGV. Deletions cut 4 bases from V and 7 bases from J, with 5 bases between. The CDR3 reads CASSSAEQYF. CDR3 sequence (DNA): TGTGCCAGCAGCTCCGCGGAGCAGTACTTC.